The 20 T cell receptor beta chains reported below all come from one sample, sequenced in a study of CD8+ T cells in alopecia areata (dated by TCRdb to the late 2010s). The library relied on the immunoSEQ multiplex PCR assay. To provide template for TCR sequencing, every sample had RNA extracted and reverse transcribed into cDNA. The table was pulled from immuneACCESS by TCRdb, which kept in-frame rearrangements only. Such tables lose some clones; where checked, under half of the loss comes from unresolved V genes, and the rest has no known cause. This sample comprises 160,000 or so clones, around 71% of them detected only once. The ten largest account for roughly 0.85% of the sample. This specimen's time point label, interpreted: about four weeks on oral tofacitinib. The treatment or condition label of this sample denotes: oral pan-JAK inhibitor, 5-10 mg twice daily. The sequencing used CD4+ T cells sorted from blood, collected at week 4, from a patient treated with tofacitinib. These receptors were obtained from a human donor with alopecia areata.

The rearrangement joins TRBV19 to TRBJ1-1, with D tentatively TRBD1 (5 bases). The CDR3 consists of 12 residues. The germline CDR1 and CDR2 sequences are LNHDA and SQIVND (reference sequence). Trimming cost V 5 bases and J 7 bases, with 11 bases left between them. In nucleotides, the CDR3 is TGTGCCAGTAGTGGGCAGGGCCGTGAAGCTTTCTTT. Amino acids: CASSGQGREAFF.

The V call is TRBV29-1, the J call TRBJ2-7; TRBD1 matches at 10 bases. V trimming: 6 bases; J trimming: 3 bases; junction bases outside the gene matches: 8. Germline CDR1 SQVTM, CDR2 ANQGSEA. This CDR3 spans 14 amino acids. The CDR3 DNA reads TGCAGCGTCAGAGCGGGACAGGGGATCTACGAGCAGTACTTC. Protein product: CSVRAGQGIYEQYF.

V is TRBV29-1 and J is TRBJ2-3; TRBD1 agrees at 8 bases. The CDR3 is made up of 16 amino acids. With V trimmed by 6 bases and J by 0 bases, 11 bases remained unmatched. Germline values: CDR1 SQVTM, CDR2 ANQGSEA. In nucleotides, the CDR3 is TGCAGCGTGGCGATACCTCGGACAGGGAGCACAGATACGCAGTATTTT. Protein sequence: CSVAIPRTGSTDTQYF.

The J gene is TRBJ1-1, the V gene TRBV30; TRBD1 might be the D (5 bases). Trimming cost V 2 bases and J 6 bases, with 10 bases left between them. The CDR3 contains 12 residues. CDR1 and CDR2 from the germline V gene are GTSNPN and SVGIG (reference sequence). CDR3 in DNA: TGTGCCTGGAGTCAAGGGGACGCTGAAGCTTTCTTT. Its translation is CAWSQGDAEAFF.

This clone was detected only a few times. The chain employs TRBV29-1 and TRBJ2-5; no reliable D call. Germline CDR1 and CDR2: SQVTM and ANQGSEA. V was clipped by 7 bases and J by 2 bases, with 14 bases between them. The CDR3 consists of 13 residues. The DNA of the CDR3 is TGCAGCGGCCGACTCAGGACGCAAGAGACCCAGTACTTC. Protein product: CSGRLRTQETQYF.

The rearrangement uses TRBV4-1 and TRBJ2-7; tentatively, D is TRBD2 (5 bases). CDR3 size: 15 residues. Trimming left V 0 bases short and J 0 bases short, with 9 bases between. The germline gives CDR1 MGHRA, CDR2 YSYEKL. CDR3 nucleotide sequence: TGCGCCAGCAGCCAAGATGGAGGTAGCTCCTACGAGCAGTACTTC. Translation: CASSQDGGSSYEQYF.

V and J are TRBV5-1 and TRBJ1-2; D remains unclear. The germline gives CDR1 SGHRS, CDR2 YFSETQ. The CDR3 is 14 residues long. V lost 0 bases, J lost 8 bases, and 14 bases lay in between. In nucleotides, the CDR3 is TGCGCCAGCAGCTTGGGGATGGGTTTGGAAGGCTACACCTTC. Translated, it gives CASSLGMGLEGYTF.

The chain joins TRBV30 to TRBJ1-5, with D hard to call. V lost 2 bases and J lost 4, with 12 bases in between. The CDR3 contains 14 residues. The germline V gene encodes CDR1 GTSNPN and CDR2 SVGIG (reference sequence). CDR3 in amino acids: CAWSRLGRNQPQHF. For the CDR3, the DNA is TGTGCCTGGAGTCGCCTAGGGAGGAATCAGCCCCAGCATTTT.

This clone was seen a few times. The chain joins TRBV18 to TRBJ2-1, with 15 bases fitting TRBD2. Germline V lookup: CDR1 KGHSH, CDR2 LQKENI. V was pared by 0 bases and J by 7 bases, with 1 base of the junction left unmatched. CDR3 length: 16 amino acids. CDR3 sequence reads: CASSPPGLAGGNEQFF. For the CDR3, the DNA is TGTGCCAGCTCACCACCGGGACTAGCGGGGGGTAATGAGCAGTTCTTC.

The chain employs TRBV27 and TRBJ1-2; D gene unclear. Germline V gene lookup returns CDR1 MNHEY and CDR2 SMNVEV (reference sequence). Trimming shortened V by 6 bases and J by 4 bases, and 9 bases separated the two germline ends. The CDR3 sequence is 12 residues long. The chain's CDR3 is CASSVAGYGYTF. CDR3 sequence (DNA): TGTGCCAGCAGCGTGGCTGGCTATGGCTACACCTTC.

This rearrangement joins TRBV4-3 to TRBJ2-7; D is ambiguous. The CDR3 covers 14 residues. The germline gives CDR1 LGHNA, CDR2 YSLEER. V was clipped by 0 bases and J by 0 bases, with 6 bases between them. The CDR3 region has the DNA TGCGCCAGCAGCCAAGATCGCACCTCCTACGAGCAGTACTTC. It translates to CASSQDRTSYEQYF.

This clone was observed a single time. The chain carries TRBV29-1 and TRBJ1-5, with D perhaps TRBD1 (6 bases). Trimming took 6 bases from V and 3 from J, leaving 12 bases between them. The CDR3 spans 13 residues. From germline, CDR1 is SQVTM and CDR2 ANQGSEA. DNA for the CDR3: TGCAGCGTGGGAGGGGGGTACAATCAGCCCCAGCATTTT. Protein product: CSVGGGYNQPQHF.

This chain connects TRBV29-1 to TRBJ1-3; a possible D gene is TRBD1 (5 bases). Germline loops: CDR1 SQVTM, CDR2 ANQGSEA. The CDR3 has 15 amino acids. V lost 4 bases to trimming and J lost 2 bases, with 15 bases between them. CDR3 bases: TGCAGCGTTGGAAGGTACCAGGGTCCTGGAAACACCATATATTTT. Encoded protein: CSVGRYQGPGNTIYF.

In its sample, this clone was seen a few times. J is TRBJ1-6 and V is TRBV2, with no clear D. Germline V lookup: CDR1 SNHLY, CDR2 FYNNEI. V was shortened by 3 bases and J by 7 bases, with 13 bases between the two germline ends. This CDR3 region has 15 residues. CDR3 nucleotides: TGTGCCAGCAGTGAGAACAGCCCCCAAAATTCACCCCTCCACTTT. Residues: CASSENSPQNSPLHF.

J is TRBJ2-1 and V is TRBV25-1; the D gene could be TRBD1 or TRBD2 (6 bases each). The CDR3 runs 14 residues. Trimming stripped 3 bases from V and 4 bases from J, with 10 bases between. The germline gives CDR1 MGHDK, CDR2 SYGVNS. The CDR3 region is CASSEEGVYNEQFF. The CDR3 DNA sequence: TGTGCCAGCAGTGAGGAGGGGGTTTACAATGAGCAGTTCTTC.

V and J are TRBV9 and TRBJ2-3; the D is unclear. The CDR3 is made up of 12 amino acids. CDR1 is SGDLS, CDR2 YYNGEE, per germline. The ends were cut back, 5 bases at V and 2 bases at J, with 6 bases in the middle. In DNA form, the CDR3 reads TGTGCCAGCAGTGAACACACAGATACGCAGTATTTT. This sequence encodes CASSEHTDTQYF.

This clone was seen at least ten times. The chain links TRBV7-2 to TRBJ2-5; D ambiguous. Germline V lookup: CDR1 SGHTA, CDR2 FQGNSA. CDR3 size: 15 residues. V was shortened by 5 bases and J by 5 bases, with 18 bases between the two germline ends. CDR3 sequence reads: CASSPQERWQETQYF. The CDR3 DNA reads as TGTGCCAGCAGCCCCCAGGAACGGTGGCAGGAGACCCAGTACTTC.

The gene calls are TRBV5-4 and TRBJ1-4; D not certain. The CDR3 consists of 15 residues. Germline V gene lookup returns CDR1 SGHNT and CDR2 YYREEE (reference sequence). Trimming took off 4 bases at V and 0 bases at J, with 10 bases between the two ends. CDR3 sequence reads: CASSIGASTNEKLFF. The CDR3 coding sequence is TGTGCCAGCAGCATAGGAGCGTCAACTAATGAAAAACTGTTTTTT.

The genes are TRBV5-1 and TRBJ2-1; 8 bases agree with TRBD1. Germline lookup yields CDR1 SGHRS and CDR2 YFSETQ. CDR3 length: 15 residues. With 4 bases clipped from V and 3 bases from J, the junction kept 6 bases outside the gene matches. CDR3 sequence reads: CASSPRTGFYNEQFF. The CDR3, as DNA: TGCGCCAGCAGCCCGCGGACAGGGTTCTACAATGAGCAGTTCTTC.

The rearrangement uses TRBV29-1 and TRBJ1-1, with 8 nucleotides matching TRBD1. The V segment lost 6 bases and the J segment 5 bases; nucleotides outside the gene matches: 8. There are 13 residues in the CDR3. Germline V lookup: CDR1 SQVTM, CDR2 ANQGSEA. DNA of the CDR3: TGCAGCGTGACCCAGGGGGCTAGTACTGAAGCTTTCTTT. Translation: CSVTQGASTEAFF.